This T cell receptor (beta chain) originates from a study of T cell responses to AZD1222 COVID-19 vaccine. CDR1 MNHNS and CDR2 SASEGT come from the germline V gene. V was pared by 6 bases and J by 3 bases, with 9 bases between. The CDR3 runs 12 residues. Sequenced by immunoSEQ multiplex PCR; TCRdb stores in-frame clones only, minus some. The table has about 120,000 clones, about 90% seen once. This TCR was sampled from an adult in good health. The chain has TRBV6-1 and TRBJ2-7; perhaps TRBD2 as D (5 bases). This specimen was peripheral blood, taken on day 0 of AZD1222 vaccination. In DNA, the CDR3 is TGTGCCAGCAGCCTAGAGGGCTACGAGCAGTACTTC. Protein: CASSLEGYEQYF.